The 8 T cell receptor beta chains listed next were all sequenced from one sample in a study of early T cells in non-severe SARS-CoV-2 infection. Each CDR3 protein is one row after TCRdb ran MiXCR on the 5' RACE reads. The table records tens of thousands of distinct CDR3 sequences, roughly 10% of them present only once. Sequencing used whole blood, obtained at baseline. The receptors derive from an adult who was a healthcare worker with PCR-confirmed SARS-CoV-2 infection or an uninfected control (not recorded which).

The V and J genes are TRBV28 and TRBJ1-3; D is ambiguous. Per the germline V gene, CDR1 is MDHEN and CDR2 is SYDVKM. Between the trimmed V and J ends, which lost 8 bases and 3 bases, there was a span of 8 bases. The CDR3 length is 12 residues. The CDR3 nucleotides are TGTGCCAGCCAGGCCGTTGGAAACACCATATATTTT. As protein: CASQAVGNTIYF.

The CDR3 DNA reads as TGTGCCAGCAGCTTAATAGCAGCGGGAGGAAACAATGAGCAGTTCTTC. Its translation is CASSLIAAGGNNEQFF. The chain is built from TRBV7-3 and TRBJ2-1, with 9 bases matching TRBD2. V lost 1 base, J lost 5 bases, and 6 bases stayed unmatched. From germline, CDR1 is SGHTA and CDR2 FQGTGA. The CDR3 extends over 16 amino acids.

The chain carries TRBV11-2 and TRBJ2-1; 10 bases are shared with TRBD2. The V gene end was trimmed by 3 bases and the J gene end by 9 bases; junction bases not matched to a gene: 5. Germline V lookup: CDR1 SGHAT, CDR2 FQNNGV. The CDR3 runs to 14 residues. CDR3 sequence reads: CASSLGLAMGEQFF. CDR3 nucleotides: TGTGCCAGCAGCTTGGGACTAGCGATGGGTGAGCAGTTCTTC.

This clonotype was picked up a small number of times. The genes are TRBV5-1 and TRBJ2-2; 8 positions match TRBD2. V dropped 4 bases and J dropped 3; count of bases not matched to a gene: 8. The CDR3 has 16 amino acids. Germline V gene sequence: CDR1 SGHRS, CDR2 YFSETQ. The DNA of the CDR3 is TGCGCCAGCAGCCCGGTCGGGGGGGCGGACACCGGGGAGCTGTTTTTT. Residues: CASSPVGGADTGELFF.

This clonotype was detected only a few times. This chain uses TRBV7-8 with TRBJ2-1, with D perhaps TRBD2 (6 bases). The CDR3 consists of 18 residues. The germline V gene encodes CDR1 SGHVS and CDR2 FQNEAQ. The V end lost 1 base, the J end lost 7 bases, and 23 bases lay between the germline ends. The CDR3 loop is CASSLGGLDLARGNEQFF. CDR3 coding DNA: TGTGCCAGCAGCTTAGGAGGACTCGATCTCGCCCGGGGGAATGAGCAGTTCTTC.

The chain employs TRBV9 and TRBJ2-5, with 10 bases lining up with TRBD1. CDR3 length equals 13 residues. Germline V gene sequence: CDR1 SGDLS, CDR2 YYNGEE. The ends lost 5 bases at V and 2 bases at J; junction bases unmatched: 0. Here the CDR3 reads CASRGQGQETQYF. CDR3 nucleotides: TGTGCCAGCAGGGGACAGGGGCAAGAGACCCAGTACTTC.

A few counts support this clonotype. This chain uses TRBV7-2 with TRBJ2-7; TRBD2 matches 14 bases. CDR3 length: 15 residues. CDR1 and CDR2 (germline): SGHTA, FQGNSA. J gave up 3 bases and V 6 bases, and 4 bases lay outside the gene matches. The CDR3 region is CASRGTSGSSYEQYF. For the CDR3, the DNA is TGTGCCAGCAGGGGGACTAGCGGGAGTAGCTACGAGCAGTACTTC.

This clonotype was counted ten times or more. The chain carries TRBV3-1 and TRBJ2-1; TRBD2 matches 7 bases. CDR1 is LGHDT and CDR2 is YNNKEL in the germline V gene (reference sequence). CDR3 length: 12 amino acids. Losses at the gene ends were 5 bases for V and 14 bases for J; bases not matched to a gene: 9. The CDR3 sequence: CASSTLAETKFF. The CDR3 DNA reads TGTGCCAGCAGCACTCTAGCGGAGACGAAGTTCTTC.